This T cell receptor (beta chain) was retrieved from a study of shared clonotypes between healthy human individuals. V trimming: 3 bases; J trimming: 6 bases; junction bases outside the gene matches: 12. This CDR3 region has 16 residues. From germline, CDR1 is KGHSH and CDR2 LQKENI. Produced via immunoSEQ multiplex PCR; TCRdb's table is partial and in-frame only. The data contain 650,000 to 750,000 clones, 72% of them singletons. The specimen sequenced was memory CD4+ T cells sorted from blood. Subset given: CD45RA-negative fraction. The V gene is TRBV18, the J gene TRBJ2-7; 9 nucleotides align to TRBD2. The clonotype comes from a woman in her 30s in good health. The CDR3 sequence: CASSPGIAGERSEQYF. DNA for the CDR3: TGTGCCAGCTCACCCGGTATAGCGGGAGAACGAAGCGAGCAGTACTTC.